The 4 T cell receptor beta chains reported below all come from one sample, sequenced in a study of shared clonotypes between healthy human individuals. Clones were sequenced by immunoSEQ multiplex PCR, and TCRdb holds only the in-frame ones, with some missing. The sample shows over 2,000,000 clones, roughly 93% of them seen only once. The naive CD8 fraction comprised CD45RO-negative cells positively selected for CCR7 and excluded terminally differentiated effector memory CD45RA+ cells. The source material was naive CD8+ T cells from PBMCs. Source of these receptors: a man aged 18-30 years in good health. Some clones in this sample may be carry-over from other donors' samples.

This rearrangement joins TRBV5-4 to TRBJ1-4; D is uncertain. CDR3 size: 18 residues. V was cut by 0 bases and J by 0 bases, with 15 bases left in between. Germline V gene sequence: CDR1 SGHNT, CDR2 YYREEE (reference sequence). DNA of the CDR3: TGTGCCAGCAGCTTGGTGCAGAAGCATACTCCAACTAATGAAAAACTGTTTTTT. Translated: CASSLVQKHTPTNEKLFF.

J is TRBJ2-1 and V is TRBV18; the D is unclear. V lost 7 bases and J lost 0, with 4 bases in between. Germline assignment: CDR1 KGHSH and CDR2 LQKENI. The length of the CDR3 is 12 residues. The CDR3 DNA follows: TGTGCCAGCTTGAGCTCCTACAATGAGCAGTTCTTC. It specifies CASLSSYNEQFF. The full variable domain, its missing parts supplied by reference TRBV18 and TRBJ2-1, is NAGVMQNPRHLVRRRGQEARLRCSPMKGHSHVYWYRQLPEEGLKFMVYLQKENIIDESGMPKERFSAEFPKEGPSILRIQQVVRGDSAAYFCASLSSYNEQFFGPGTRLTVL.

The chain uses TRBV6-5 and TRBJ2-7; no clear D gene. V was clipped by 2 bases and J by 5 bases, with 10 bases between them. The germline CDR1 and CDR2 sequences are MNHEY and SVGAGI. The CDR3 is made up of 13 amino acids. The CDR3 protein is CASSYRVFHEQYF. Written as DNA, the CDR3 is TGTGCCAGCAGTTACCGGGTTTTCCACGAGCAGTACTTC.

DNA of the CDR3: TGTGCCAGCAGCTTGGAGCGGAGCACAGATACGCAGTATTTT. It yields the protein CASSLERSTDTQYF. The rearrangement joins TRBV5-8 to TRBJ2-3, with D tentatively TRBD2 (5 bases). Trimming removed 0 bases from V and 0 bases from J, with 5 bases in between. The CDR3 length is 14 residues. Germline CDR1 reads SGHTS; CDR2 reads YDEGEE.